The sequence of this T cell receptor beta chain was determined in a study of blood T cell repertoires in COVID-19 (dated by TCRdb to 2019 to 2021). Some background on the complete study: Samples covering the acute and convalescent phases of COVID-19 were provided by collaborators in the United States, Italy and Spain. The material from the prospective study consisted of cDNA or gDNA derived from T cells, B-cell-depleted T cells, or PBMCs. The dataset comprised deeply sampled blood TCRbeta repertoires from subjects exposed to, actively infected with, or recovered from COVID-19. The repertoires were made available in a free public database intended to serve as a resource for research on the immune response to SARS-CoV-2. Samples came from the ongoing ImmuneRACE study (first 160 participants) plus 1,254 subjects from 6 global collaborators. Nearly every sample came with metadata listing a de-identified subject ID, COVID-19 status, age in years and sex. Where available, HLA class I and class II types were taken from metadata supplied by the sample provider and were not determined by assay-based typing. Beyond this particular receptor, the publication reports: The amount of clinical and demographic metadata varied by source and participant and was provided uncurated.

Collaborating institutions collected whole blood in K2EDTA tubes following their own protocols. For TCRbeta analysis, collaborator samples were shipped as frozen whole blood, as isolated PBMCs, or as DNA extracted from either sample type. With regard to this clone: Its antigen remains unidentified. Base qualities were left out, and no much larger clone turns up one base away.

V drops 0 bases and J drops 1 base, leaving 15 bases in between. The CDR3 goes from the cysteine to the phenylalanine over 18 residues. Kept here is only the CDR3 DNA, which spans 54 bases and is read in frame from base 1. Looking up the germline V gene yields CDR1 LGHNA and CDR2 YSLEER. TCRbeta CDR3 regions were amplified from genomic DNA using the immunoSEQ Assay, a bias-controlled multiplex PCR. Concerning the study's data processing: Nucleated cell counts per sample were estimated from amplification of reference gene primers within the assay. Sequence reads were collapsed and filtered to measure the absolute abundance of every unique TCRbeta CDR3 rearrangement. For each sample, productive Simpson clonality was calculated as the square root of Simpson's diversity index over productive rearrangements. TCRdb mirrors the immuneACCESS table, restricted to in-frame sequences. Some clones are absent from its copies; in checked studies, under half trace to an unresolved V gene, and the reason for the others is unknown. That table supplies the V and J calls and clone size; D and trimming were determined from the DNA. The sample table contains about 260,000 clones; only one count was recorded for nearly 90% of them. Together, the top ten hold about 0.7% of the sample.

The rearrangement joined TRBV4-3 to TRBJ1-4; D gene: possibly TRBD1, on 5 matching bases. Source material: peripheral blood. This TCR was sampled from a human donor in a cohort sampled during active COVID-19. The CDR3 corresponds to CASSQDPQGLLTNEKLFF. The bases are TGCGCCAGCAGCCAAGATCCCCAGGGTCTGTTAACTAATGAAAAACTGTTTTTT.